Included here is one TCR beta chain sequence, with context. Germline assignment: CDR1 ENHRY and CDR2 SYGVKD. CDR3 length: 13 amino acids. The germline V and J ends were trimmed by 3 bases and 5 bases, with 7 bases remaining between them. RNA transcripts yielded amplified TCR beta CDR3 regions. Investigators did first-round RT-PCR with HTBI primers, then second-round multiplex PCR. TCRdb redid the calling of the multiplex PCR reads with MiXCR, one entry per CDR3 protein. In the table there are 650,000 to 900,000 distinct CDR3 sequences, roughly 40% of which are singletons. This record comes from a study of Graves' ophthalmopathy and Graves' hyperthyroidism.

Sequencing input: peripheral blood. This receptor was obtained from an adult man with Graves' ophthalmopathy. The chain has TRBV10-3 and TRBJ2-2; D gene uncertain. CDR3 protein: CAISDKLTGELFF. In DNA form, the CDR3 reads TGTGCCATCAGTGATAAGTTAACCGGGGAGCTGTTTTTT.